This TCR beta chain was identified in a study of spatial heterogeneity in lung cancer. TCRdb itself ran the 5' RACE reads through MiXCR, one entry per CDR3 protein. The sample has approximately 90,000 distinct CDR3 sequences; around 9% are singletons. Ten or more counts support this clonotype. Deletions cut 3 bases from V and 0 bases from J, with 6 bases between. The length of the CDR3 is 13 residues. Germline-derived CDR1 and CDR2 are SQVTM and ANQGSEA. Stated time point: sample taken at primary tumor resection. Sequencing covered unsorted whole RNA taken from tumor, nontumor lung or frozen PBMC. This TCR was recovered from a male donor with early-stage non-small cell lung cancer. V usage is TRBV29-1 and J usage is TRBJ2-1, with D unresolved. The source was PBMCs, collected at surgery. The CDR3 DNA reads TGCAGCGTTGACGGTAGCTCCTACAATGAGCAGTTCTTC. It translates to CSVDGSSYNEQFF.